The rows below give T cell receptor beta chains drawn from one sample of a study of CD8 T cells in Susac syndrome. TCRdb re-analysed the immunoSEQ multiplex PCR reads in MiXCR, keeping a single row per CDR3 protein. The sample consists of hundreds of thousands of distinct CDR3 sequences, more than 80% of them appearing once. Material for sequencing was CD8+ T cells from PBMCs. Receptor source: a human donor with multiple sclerosis. The CDR3 runs from the conserved cysteine through the conserved F or W. Some rows mark clone size as missing; the rest say once, few, many or name a class of expanded clone.

>TRBV7-2|NA
CASSFRDRPYEQYF
>TRBV9|once
CASSGSGPGGIQYF
>TRBV3-1|once
CASSQVRDSPGEKLFF
>TRBV4-1|NA
CASSQEWRYGGELFF
>TRBV4-1|NA
CASSATAGDTGELFF
>TRBV30|NA
CAWSLRDRGGQPQHF
>TRBV13|NA
CASSRRGQGLYEQYF
>TRBV20-1|NA
CSARDRAGSHTGELFF
>TRBV18|NA
CASSPTHSTGVIDEQYF
>TRBV5-4|few
CASSFQGSYEQYF
>TRBV6-1|NA
CASSWGGRSNEQFF
>TRBV27|NA
CASRPPLNRAEQYF
>TRBV4-1|NA
CASSQGLVAYNEQFF
>TRBV30|NA
CAWSQQVYNEQFF
>TRBV7-9|NA
CASSDTIYF
>TRBV5-6|few
CASSLPTTGGRLQFF
>TRBV11-2|NA
CASSSPPGVKTDTQYF
>TRBV11-1|NA
CASSLWGTSYEQYF
>TRBV7-8|NA
CASSFSSGDTQYF
>TRBV6-5|NA
CASRLGGEKLFF
>TRBV4-1|NA
CASSKGGGLDEQYF
>TRBV7-8|NA
CASSLASRAQETQYF
>TRBV25-1|NA
CASMAANTGELFF
>TRBV7-9|once
CASSASGLAVYNEQFF
>TRBV27|NA
CASSWGSSGANEQFF
>TRBV5-1|NA
CASSLGQGNLLAGANVLTF
>TRBV27|NA
CANSHTPNEQFF
>TRBV6-6|NA
CASSYKWGGNEQFF
>TRBV29-1|NA
CSALTDGYTF
>TRBV27|NA
CASSLSGQGFFYGYTF
>TRBV29-1|NA
CSVPAEDTQYF
>TRBV20-1|NA
CSARLIAGHNEQFF